This T cell receptor beta chain was captured by sequencing in a study of CD8+ T cells in alopecia areata. On the study more broadly: Patients remained on tofacitinib for 6 to 18 months and then went 6 months without it.

Extraction and reverse transcription of RNA yielded cDNA as the sequencing template. The method was immunoSEQ multiplex PCR; TCRdb's version includes in-frame clones alone and lacks a portion of them. In the table there are 100,000 to 140,000 clones, 84% of which are singletons. Germline V gives CDR1 MNHEY, CDR2 SMNVEV (reference sequence). The CDR3 totals 12 residues. V was cut by 3 bases and J by 1 base, with 3 bases left in between. This sample's treatment: oral pan-JAK inhibitor, 5-10 mg twice daily. As to this clone: Its specificity is unknown.

Study observations and caveats: An increase in clonality over normal scalp was evident in lesional scalp, especially alopecia totalis/universalis. Many expanded lesional clones persisted during tofacitinib (in both scalp and blood).

V and J are TRBV27 and TRBJ1-1; D not certain. This receptor was obtained from a human donor with alopecia areata. This sample comprised CD8+ T cells sorted from blood, obtained at week 24, from a patient treated with tofacitinib. CDR3 amino acids: CASSLGNTEAFF. DNA of the CDR3: TGTGCCAGCAGTTTGGGGAACACTGAAGCTTTCTTT.